This TCR beta chain stems from a study of cytomegalovirus exposure and HLA in healthy donors. Study-level findings and limits: Common viral pathogens seemed to be connected with several of the most significant clusters, according to a later analysis.

Germline CDR1 and CDR2: MNHEY and SVGAGI. V lost 0 bases, J lost 4 bases, and 7 bases lay in between. There are 13 residues in the CDR3. The PCR was carried out with 60 Vbeta primers and 13 Jbeta primers. The data were produced by immunoSEQ multiplex PCR, yet TCRdb's version contains in-frame clones alone and is incomplete. Of 60,000 or so clones listed, approximately 77% are singletons. Notes on this clone: Its antigen is currently unknown.

This clonotype was obtained from a woman in her thirties or forties in good health and CMV-seropositive. The chain employs TRBV6-5 and TRBJ2-7; D remains ambiguous. The sample taken for sequencing was PBMCs. The CDR3 spells CASSYSGSYEQYF. The CDR3 DNA follows: TGTGCCAGCAGTTACTCGGGCAGTTACGAGCAGTACTTC.